The rows below give T cell receptor beta chains drawn from one sample of a study of blood T cell repertoires in COVID-19. The table came from immunoSEQ multiplex PCR; TCRdb's copy has only in-frame clones and leaves some out. The table lists some 73,000 clones, around nine tenths of them singletons. Sequences were obtained from peripheral blood. Receptors were obtained from a man at least 80 years old with COVID-19, enrolled during active disease. Both conserved end residues are part of each CDR3. A D gene is named only where the DNA matches it firmly. Clone sizes are given selectively: once, few, many, or a class where the clone is expanded.

D: NA
V: TRBV28
J: TRBJ1-2
size: NA
CDR3: CASAALDYGYTF
DNA: TGTGCCAGCGCGGCCCTTGACTATGGCTACACCTTC

D: TRBD1
V: TRBV5-1
J: TRBJ2-3
size: NA
CDR3: CASSLGGRTDAQYF
DNA: TGCGCCAGCAGCTTAGGGGGCCGAACAGATGCGCAGTATTTT

D: NA
V: TRBV5-6
J: TRBJ1-1
size: NA
CDR3: CASSYGQRNTEAFF
DNA: TGTGCCAGCAGCTACGGACAGAGGAACACTGAAGCTTTCTTT

D: NA
V: TRBV4-2
J: TRBJ1-4
size: NA
CDR3: CASSPSGSRNEKLFF
DNA: TGTGCCAGCAGCCCCTCGGGGTCTCGTAATGAAAAACTGTTTTTT

D: NA
V: TRBV5-4
J: TRBJ1-1
size: NA
CDR3: CASSSRGELNTEAFF
DNA: TGTGCCAGCAGCTCCCGGGGGGAATTGAACACTGAAGCTTTCTTT

D: TRBD1
V: TRBV10-1
J: TRBJ2-2
size: NA
CDR3: CASSDTGGTGELFF
DNA: TGCGCCAGCAGTGACACAGGGGGAACCGGGGAGCTGTTTTTT

D: TRBD2
V: TRBV15
J: TRBJ2-7
size: NA
CDR3: CATSRHTRLAGDYEQYF
DNA: TGTGCCACCAGCAGGCATACTCGACTAGCGGGGGACTACGAGCAGTACTTC

D: TRBD1
V: TRBV6-6
J: TRBJ2-7
size: NA
CDR3: CASSLLGQGVNVVSYEQYF
DNA: TGTGCCAGCAGTCTCCTCGGACAGGGGGTTAATGTGGTATCCTACGAGCAGTACTTC

D: NA
V: TRBV28
J: TRBJ2-2
size: NA
CDR3: CASSPWGDTGELFF
DNA: TGTGCCAGCAGTCCGTGGGGGGACACCGGGGAGCTGTTTTTT

D: NA
V: TRBV12-5
J: TRBJ2-7
size: NA
CDR3: CASGPRQVPYEQYF
DNA: TGTGCTAGTGGCCCCAGGCAGGTCCCCTACGAGCAGTACTTC

D: TRBD1
V: TRBV18
J: TRBJ1-2
size: NA
CDR3: CASSPAPATGGPGYTF
DNA: TGTGCCAGCTCACCAGCCCCGGCTACAGGGGGCCCTGGCTACACCTTC

D: TRBD1
V: TRBV4-2
J: TRBJ1-3
size: NA
CDR3: CASSQERQGGNTIYF
DNA: TGTGCCAGCAGCCAAGAGAGACAGGGTGGAAACACCATATATTTT

D: NA
V: TRBV6-5
J: TRBJ1-1
size: few
CDR3: CASSYSSVTRNTEAFF
DNA: TGTGCCAGCAGTTACTCGAGTGTGACACGGAACACTGAAGCTTTCTTT

D: NA
V: TRBV6-1
J: TRBJ1-2
size: NA
CDR3: CASSEQTGYGYTF
DNA: TGTGCCAGCAGTGAACAAACAGGGTATGGCTACACCTTC

D: TRBD1
V: TRBV19
J: TRBJ1-5
size: NA
CDR3: CASSKDRDQPQHF
DNA: TGTGCCAGTAGTAAGGACAGGGATCAGCCCCAGCATTTT

D: NA
V: TRBV19
J: TRBJ2-3
size: NA
CDR3: CASSIRRSRDTQYF
DNA: TGTGCCAGTAGTATAAGAAGGTCGCGGGATACGCAGTATTTT

D: NA
V: TRBV5-1
J: TRBJ2-3
size: NA
CDR3: CASSPGTNINTDTQYF
DNA: TGCGCCAGCAGCCCCGGGACAAACATCAACACAGATACGCAGTATTTT

D: NA
V: TRBV21-1
J: TRBJ2-7
size: NA
CDR3: CASSKWAATYEQYF
DNA: TGTGCCAGCAGCAAGTGGGCCGCAACTTACGAGCAGTACTTC

D: TRBD1
V: TRBV5-4
J: TRBJ2-5
size: NA
CDR3: CASSPTNTGEETQYF
DNA: TGTGCCAGCAGCCCCACCAATACAGGGGAAGAGACCCAGTACTTC

D: NA
V: TRBV3-1/TRBV3-2
J: TRBJ2-7
size: NA
CDR3: CASSQAGDDYEQYF
DNA: TGTGCCAGCAGCCAAGCAGGGGATGACTACGAGCAGTACTTC

D: NA
V: TRBV5-4
J: TRBJ1-1
size: NA
CDR3: CASSFVLANTEAFF
DNA: TGTGCCAGCAGCTTCGTCCTGGCGAACACTGAAGCTTTCTTT

D: TRBD1
V: TRBV12-5
J: TRBJ1-1
size: NA
CDR3: CASGSPRGRVETEAFF
DNA: TGTGCTAGTGGTTCCCCCAGGGGGCGAGTCGAAACTGAAGCTTTCTTT

D: TRBD1
V: TRBV5-4
J: TRBJ2-5
size: NA
CDR3: CASSSVRRDSQETQYF
DNA: TGTGCCAGCAGCTCCGTACGTCGGGACAGTCAAGAGACCCAGTACTTC

D: NA
V: TRBV2
J: TRBJ1-5
size: NA
CDR3: CASSRWGGVNRPQHF
DNA: TGTGCCAGCAGTCGTTGGGGGGGCGTCAATCGGCCCCAGCATTTT

D: NA
V: TRBV11-1
J: TRBJ1-2
size: few
CDR3: CASSLAAGVKGYTF
DNA: TGTGCCAGCAGCCTAGCGGCAGGTGTAAAGGGCTACACCTTC

D: NA
V: TRBV7-9
J: TRBJ1-5
size: NA
CDR3: CASSLGLGGNQPQHF
DNA: TGTGCCAGCAGCTTGGGCCTTGGCGGCAATCAGCCCCAGCATTTT

D: NA
V: TRBV4-2
J: TRBJ1-1
size: NA
CDR3: CASSQEANTEAFF
DNA: TGTGCCAGCAGCCAAGAGGCGAACACTGAAGCTTTCTTT

D: NA
V: TRBV7-8
J: TRBJ2-3
size: NA
CDR3: CASSFAVRGRRETDTQYF
DNA: TGTGCCAGCAGCTTTGCGGTTAGGGGCCGGCGCGAAACAGATACGCAGTATTTT

D: NA
V: TRBV28
J: TRBJ2-7
size: few
CDR3: CASSLNALGPYEQYF
DNA: TGTGCCAGCAGTTTAAATGCCCTGGGGCCCTACGAGCAGTACTTC

D: NA
V: TRBV21-1
J: TRBJ2-7
size: NA
CDR3: CASSKDVRCTGGNRYEQYF
DNA: TGTGCCAGCAGCAAGGACGTGCGGTGCACAGGGGGCAATAGGTACGAGCAGTACTTC

D: NA
V: TRBV7-2
J: TRBJ1-2
size: NA
CDR3: CASSPEGGPANYGYTF
DNA: TGTGCCAGCAGCCCCGAAGGGGGACCCGCTAACTATGGCTACACCTTC

D: TRBD1
V: TRBV6-5
J: TRBJ1-1
size: NA
CDR3: CASSHRGRNTEAFF
DNA: TGTGCCAGCAGTCACAGGGGGCGGAACACTGAAGCTTTCTTT

D: NA
V: TRBV28
J: TRBJ2-5
size: NA
CDR3: CASSLMREETQYF
DNA: TGTGCCAGCAGTTTAATGAGGGAAGAGACCCAGTACTTC

D: TRBD1
V: TRBV6-5
J: TRBJ1-2
size: NA
CDR3: CASSGTGTNYGYTF
DNA: TGTGCCAGCAGCGGGACAGGGACTAACTATGGCTACACCTTC

D: TRBD1
V: TRBV5-1
J: TRBJ1-2
size: once
CDR3: CASSLDYRGINGYTF
DNA: TGCGCCAGCAGCTTGGATTACAGGGGAATTAATGGCTACACCTTC

D: NA
V: TRBV18
J: TRBJ2-7
size: NA
CDR3: CASSPRPRGDEQYF
DNA: TGTGCCAGCTCACCACGCCCTCGGGGAGACGAGCAGTACTTC

D: TRBD1
V: TRBV28
J: TRBJ1-2
size: NA
CDR3: CASSSGTGRYPNYGYTF
DNA: TGTGCCAGCAGTTCCGGGACAGGGCGTTACCCTAACTATGGCTACACCTTC

D: NA
V: TRBV5-5
J: TRBJ1-1
size: NA
CDR3: CASSLDQGNTEAFF
DNA: TGTGCCAGCAGCTTGGATCAGGGGAACACTGAAGCTTTCTTT

D: NA
V: TRBV6-6
J: TRBJ2-5
size: NA
CDR3: CASSQGQTQETQYF
DNA: TGTGCCAGCAGTCAGGGACAAACTCAAGAGACCCAGTACTTC

D: TRBD1
V: TRBV6-5
J: TRBJ1-5
size: NA
CDR3: CASGGTGEGQPQHF
DNA: TGTGCCAGCGGCGGGACAGGGGAGGGTCAGCCCCAGCATTTT

D: NA
V: TRBV18
J: TRBJ2-7
size: NA
CDR3: CASSPRTGPYEQYF
DNA: TGTGCCAGCTCACCACGTACAGGACCCTACGAGCAGTACTTC

D: NA
V: TRBV7-9
J: TRBJ2-7
size: NA
CDR3: CASSFPGSYEQYF
DNA: TGTGCCAGCAGCTTTCCGGGTTCCTACGAGCAGTACTTC

D: TRBD1
V: TRBV9
J: TRBJ2-7
size: NA
CDR3: CASSTTGTGFNEQYF
DNA: TGTGCCAGCAGTACTACCGGGACAGGGTTCAACGAGCAGTACTTC

D: NA
V: TRBV5-1
J: TRBJ2-7
size: NA
CDR3: CASSLSGKTDEQYF
DNA: TGCGCCAGCAGCTTGTCGGGGAAAACGGACGAGCAGTACTTC

D: TRBD1
V: TRBV4-2
J: TRBJ1-4
size: NA
CDR3: CASSQGGQGQKLFF
DNA: TGTGCCAGCAGCCAAGGGGGACAGGGTCAAAAACTGTTTTTT

D: NA
V: TRBV29-1
J: TRBJ1-5
size: NA
CDR3: CSVEDKGRDQPQHF
DNA: TGCAGCGTTGAAGATAAGGGCAGGGATCAGCCCCAGCATTTT